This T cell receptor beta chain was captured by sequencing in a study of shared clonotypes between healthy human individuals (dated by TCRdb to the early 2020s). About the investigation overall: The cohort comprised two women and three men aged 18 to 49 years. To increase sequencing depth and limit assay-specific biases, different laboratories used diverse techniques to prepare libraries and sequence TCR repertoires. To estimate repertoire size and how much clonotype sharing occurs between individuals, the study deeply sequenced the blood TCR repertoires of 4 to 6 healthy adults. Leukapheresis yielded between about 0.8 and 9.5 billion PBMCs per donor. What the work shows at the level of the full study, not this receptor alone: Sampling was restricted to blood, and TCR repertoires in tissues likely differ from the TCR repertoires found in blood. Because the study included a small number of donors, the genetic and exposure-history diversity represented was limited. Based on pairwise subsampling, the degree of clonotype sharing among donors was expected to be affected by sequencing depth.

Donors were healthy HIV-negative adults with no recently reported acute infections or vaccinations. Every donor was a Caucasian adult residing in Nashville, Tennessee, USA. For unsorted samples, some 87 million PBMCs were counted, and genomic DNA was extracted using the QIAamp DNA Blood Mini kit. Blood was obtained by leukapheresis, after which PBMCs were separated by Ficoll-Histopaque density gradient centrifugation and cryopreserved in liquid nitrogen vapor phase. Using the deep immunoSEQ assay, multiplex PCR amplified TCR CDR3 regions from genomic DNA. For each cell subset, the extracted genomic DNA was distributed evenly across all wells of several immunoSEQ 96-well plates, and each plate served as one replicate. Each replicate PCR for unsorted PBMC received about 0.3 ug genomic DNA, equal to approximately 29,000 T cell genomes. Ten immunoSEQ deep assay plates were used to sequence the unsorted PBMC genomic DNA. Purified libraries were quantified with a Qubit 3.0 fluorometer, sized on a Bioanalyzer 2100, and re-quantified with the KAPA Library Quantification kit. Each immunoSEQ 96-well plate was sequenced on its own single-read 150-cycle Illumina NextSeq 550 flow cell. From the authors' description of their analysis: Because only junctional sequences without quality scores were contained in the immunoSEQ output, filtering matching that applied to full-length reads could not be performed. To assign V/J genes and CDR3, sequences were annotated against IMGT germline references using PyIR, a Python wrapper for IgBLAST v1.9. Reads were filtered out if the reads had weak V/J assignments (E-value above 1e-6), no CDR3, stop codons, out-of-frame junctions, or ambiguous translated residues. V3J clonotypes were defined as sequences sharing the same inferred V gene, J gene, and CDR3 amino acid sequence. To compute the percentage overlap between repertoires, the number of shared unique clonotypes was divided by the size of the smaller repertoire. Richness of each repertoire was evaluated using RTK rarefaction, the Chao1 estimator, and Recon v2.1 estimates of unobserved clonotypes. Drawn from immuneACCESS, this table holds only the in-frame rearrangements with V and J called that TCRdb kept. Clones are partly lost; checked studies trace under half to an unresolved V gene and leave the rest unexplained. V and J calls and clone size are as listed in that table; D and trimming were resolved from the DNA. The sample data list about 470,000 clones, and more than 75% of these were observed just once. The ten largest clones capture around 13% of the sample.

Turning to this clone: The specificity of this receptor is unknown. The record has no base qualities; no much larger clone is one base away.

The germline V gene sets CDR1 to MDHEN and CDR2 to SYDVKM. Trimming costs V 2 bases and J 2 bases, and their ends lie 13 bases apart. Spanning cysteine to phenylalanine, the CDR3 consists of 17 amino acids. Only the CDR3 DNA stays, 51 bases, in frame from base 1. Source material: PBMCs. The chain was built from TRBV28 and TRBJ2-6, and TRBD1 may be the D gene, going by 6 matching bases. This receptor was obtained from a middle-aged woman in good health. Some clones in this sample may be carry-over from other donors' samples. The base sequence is TGTGCCAGCAGTTTAGTTCAGGGGTCGGCTGGGGCCAACGTCCTGACTTTC. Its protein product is CASSLVQGSAGANVLTF.